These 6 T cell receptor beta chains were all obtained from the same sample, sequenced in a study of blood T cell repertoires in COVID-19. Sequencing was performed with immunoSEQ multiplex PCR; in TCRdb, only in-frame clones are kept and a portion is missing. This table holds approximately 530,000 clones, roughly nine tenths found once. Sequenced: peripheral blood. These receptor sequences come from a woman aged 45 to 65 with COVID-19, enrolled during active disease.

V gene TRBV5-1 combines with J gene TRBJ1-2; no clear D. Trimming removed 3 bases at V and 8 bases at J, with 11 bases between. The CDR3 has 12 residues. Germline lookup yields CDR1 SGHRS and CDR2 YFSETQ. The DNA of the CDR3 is TGCGCCAGCAGCTACACGCCCGGGGGCTACACCTTC. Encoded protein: CASSYTPGGYTF. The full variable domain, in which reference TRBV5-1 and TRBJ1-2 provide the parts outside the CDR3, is KAGVTQTPRYLIKTRGQQVTLSCSPISGHRSVSWYQQTPGQGLQFLFEYFSETQRNKGNFPGRFSGRQFSNSRSEMNVSTLELGDSALYLCASSYTPGGYTFGSGTRLTVV.

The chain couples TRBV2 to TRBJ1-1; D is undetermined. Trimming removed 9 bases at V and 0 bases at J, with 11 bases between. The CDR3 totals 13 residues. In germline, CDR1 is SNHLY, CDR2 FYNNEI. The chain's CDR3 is CASSRGLNTEAFF. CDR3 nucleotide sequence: TGTGCCAGTAGCCGGGGATTGAACACTGAAGCTTTCTTT.

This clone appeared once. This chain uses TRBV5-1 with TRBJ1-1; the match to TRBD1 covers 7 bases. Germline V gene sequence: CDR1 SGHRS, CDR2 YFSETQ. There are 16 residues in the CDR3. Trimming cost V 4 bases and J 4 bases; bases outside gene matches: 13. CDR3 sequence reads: CASSPLAGGPVTEAFF. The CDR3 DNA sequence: TGCGCCAGCAGCCCCCTGGCAGGGGGGCCTGTCACTGAAGCTTTCTTT.

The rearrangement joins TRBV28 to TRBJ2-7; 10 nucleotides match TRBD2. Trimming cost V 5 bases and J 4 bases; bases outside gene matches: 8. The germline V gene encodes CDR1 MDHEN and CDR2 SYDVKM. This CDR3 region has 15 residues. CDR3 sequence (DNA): TGTGCCAGCAGTGACTCCGGGACTAGCGTTTACGAGCAGTACTTC. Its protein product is CASSDSGTSVYEQYF.

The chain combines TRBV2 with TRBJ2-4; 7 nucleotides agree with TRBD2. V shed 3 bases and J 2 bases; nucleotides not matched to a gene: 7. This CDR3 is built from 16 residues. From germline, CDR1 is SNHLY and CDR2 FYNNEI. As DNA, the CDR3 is TGTGCCAGCAGTGAGAGGCTAGCGGTGACCAAAAACATTCAGTACTTC. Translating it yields CASSERLAVTKNIQYF.

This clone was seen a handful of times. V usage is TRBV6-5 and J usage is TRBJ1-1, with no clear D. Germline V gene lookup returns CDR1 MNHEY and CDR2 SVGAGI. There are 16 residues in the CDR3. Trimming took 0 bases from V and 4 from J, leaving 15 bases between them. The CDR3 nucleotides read TGTGCCAGCAGTTACTCAAGAGGGAACCCCACCACTGAAGCTTTCTTT. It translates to CASSYSRGNPTTEAFF.